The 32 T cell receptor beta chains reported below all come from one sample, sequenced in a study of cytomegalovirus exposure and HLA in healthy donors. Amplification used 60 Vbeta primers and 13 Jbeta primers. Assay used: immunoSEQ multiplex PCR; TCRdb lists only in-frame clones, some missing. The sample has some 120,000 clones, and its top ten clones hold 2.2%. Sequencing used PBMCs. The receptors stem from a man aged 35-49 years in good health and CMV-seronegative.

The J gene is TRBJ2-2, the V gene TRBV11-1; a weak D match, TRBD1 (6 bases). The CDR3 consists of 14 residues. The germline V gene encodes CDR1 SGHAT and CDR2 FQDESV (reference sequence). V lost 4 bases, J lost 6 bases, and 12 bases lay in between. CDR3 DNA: TGTGCCAGCAGCTGGACAGCATTACCCGGGGAGCTGTTTTTT. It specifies CASSWTALPGELFF.

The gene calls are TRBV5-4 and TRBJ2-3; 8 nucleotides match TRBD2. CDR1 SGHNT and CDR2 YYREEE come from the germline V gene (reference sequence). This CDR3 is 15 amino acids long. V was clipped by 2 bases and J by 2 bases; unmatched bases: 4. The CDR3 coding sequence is TGTGCCAGCAGCTTAACTAGCGGATACACAGATACGCAGTATTTT. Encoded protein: CASSLTSGYTDTQYF.

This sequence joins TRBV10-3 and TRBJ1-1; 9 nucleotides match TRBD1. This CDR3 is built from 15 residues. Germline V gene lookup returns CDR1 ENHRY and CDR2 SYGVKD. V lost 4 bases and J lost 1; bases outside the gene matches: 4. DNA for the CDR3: TGTGCCATCAGTGGTCAGACAGGGGGGAACACTGAAGCTTTCTTT. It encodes CAISGQTGGNTEAFF.

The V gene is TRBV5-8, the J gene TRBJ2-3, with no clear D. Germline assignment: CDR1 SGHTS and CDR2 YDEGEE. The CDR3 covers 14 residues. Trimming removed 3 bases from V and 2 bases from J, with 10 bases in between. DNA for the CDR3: TGTGCCAGCAGCTCTCCTTTAAACACAGATACGCAGTATTTT. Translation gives CASSSPLNTDTQYF.

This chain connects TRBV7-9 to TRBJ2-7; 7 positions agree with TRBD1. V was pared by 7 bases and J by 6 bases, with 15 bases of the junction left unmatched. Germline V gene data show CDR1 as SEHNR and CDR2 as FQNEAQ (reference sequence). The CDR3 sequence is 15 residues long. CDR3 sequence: CASTQRGQREGEQYF. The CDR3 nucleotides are TGTGCCAGCACCCAGAGGGGGCAGAGAGAGGGCGAGCAGTACTTC. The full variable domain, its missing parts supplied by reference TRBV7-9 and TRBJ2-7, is DTGVSQNPRHKITKRGQNVTFRCDPISEHNRLYWYRQTLGQGPEFLTYFQNEAQLEKSRLLSDRFSAERPKGSFSTLEIQRTEQGDSAMYLCASTQRGQREGEQYFGPGTRLTVT.

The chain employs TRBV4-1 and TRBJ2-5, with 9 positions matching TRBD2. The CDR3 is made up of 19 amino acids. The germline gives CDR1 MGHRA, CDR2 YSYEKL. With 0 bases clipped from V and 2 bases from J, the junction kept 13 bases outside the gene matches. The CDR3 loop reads CASSQEMGLANSRQETQYF. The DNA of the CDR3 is TGCGCCAGCAGCCAAGAAATGGGACTAGCAAACAGTCGACAAGAGACCCAGTACTTC.

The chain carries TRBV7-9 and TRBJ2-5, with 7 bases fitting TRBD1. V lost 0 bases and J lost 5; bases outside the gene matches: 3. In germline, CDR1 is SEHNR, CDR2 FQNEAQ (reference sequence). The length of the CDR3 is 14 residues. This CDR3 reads CASSLAGGRETQYF. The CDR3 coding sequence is TGTGCCAGCAGCTTAGCAGGGGGCCGGGAGACCCAGTACTTC.

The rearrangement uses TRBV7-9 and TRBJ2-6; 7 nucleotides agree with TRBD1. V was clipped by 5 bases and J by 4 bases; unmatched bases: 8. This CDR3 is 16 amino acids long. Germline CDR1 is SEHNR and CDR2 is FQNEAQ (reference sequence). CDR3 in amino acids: CASSADRADGANVLTF. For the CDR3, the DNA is TGTGCCAGCAGCGCCGACAGGGCGGACGGGGCCAACGTCCTGACTTTC.

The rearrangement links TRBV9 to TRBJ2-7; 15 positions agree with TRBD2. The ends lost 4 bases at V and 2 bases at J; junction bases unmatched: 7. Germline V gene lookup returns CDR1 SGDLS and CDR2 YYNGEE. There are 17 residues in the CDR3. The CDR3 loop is CASSSGLAGGLPYEQYF. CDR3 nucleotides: TGTGCCAGCAGCTCGGGACTAGCGGGAGGTTTGCCCTACGAGCAGTACTTC.

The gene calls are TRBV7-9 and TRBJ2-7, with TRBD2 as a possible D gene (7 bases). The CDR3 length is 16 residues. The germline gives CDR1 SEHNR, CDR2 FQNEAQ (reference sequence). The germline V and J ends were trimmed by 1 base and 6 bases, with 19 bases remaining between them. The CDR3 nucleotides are TGTGCCAGCAGCTTAGGCACGGGGGGCGTTTCAGGCGAGCAGTACTTC. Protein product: CASSLGTGGVSGEQYF.

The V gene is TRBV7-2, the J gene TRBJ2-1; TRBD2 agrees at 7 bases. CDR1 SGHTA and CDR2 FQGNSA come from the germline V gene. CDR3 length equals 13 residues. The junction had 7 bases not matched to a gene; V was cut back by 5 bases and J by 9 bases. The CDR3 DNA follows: TGTGCCAGCAGCAGCGGACTAGAGGTTGAGCAGTTCTTC. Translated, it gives CASSSGLEVEQFF.

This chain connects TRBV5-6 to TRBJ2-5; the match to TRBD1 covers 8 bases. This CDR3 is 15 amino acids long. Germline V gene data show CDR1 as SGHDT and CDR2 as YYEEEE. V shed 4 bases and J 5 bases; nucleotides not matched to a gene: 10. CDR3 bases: TGTGCCAGCAGCCGGACAGGGCAATTTGGGGAGACCCAGTACTTC. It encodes CASSRTGQFGETQYF.

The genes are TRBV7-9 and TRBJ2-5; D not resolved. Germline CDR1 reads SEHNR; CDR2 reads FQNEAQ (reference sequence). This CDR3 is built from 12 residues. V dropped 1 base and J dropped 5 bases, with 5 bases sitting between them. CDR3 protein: CASSLVSETQYF. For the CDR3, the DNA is TGTGCCAGCAGCTTAGTATCTGAGACCCAGTACTTC.

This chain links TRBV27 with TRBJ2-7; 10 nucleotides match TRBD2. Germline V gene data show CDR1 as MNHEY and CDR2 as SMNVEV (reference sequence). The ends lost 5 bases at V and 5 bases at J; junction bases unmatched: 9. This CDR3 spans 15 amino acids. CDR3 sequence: CASSPGAGGMHEQYF. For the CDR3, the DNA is TGTGCCAGCAGTCCGGGAGCGGGAGGGATGCACGAGCAGTACTTC.

In DNA form, the CDR3 reads TGTGCCAGCAGCTTCGAGCGCCTCTTGGAGGGGAGGAATGAAAAACTGTTTTTT. As protein: CASSFERLLEGRNEKLFF. The V and J genes are TRBV7-9 and TRBJ1-4; D possibly corresponds to TRBD1 (5 bases). CDR3 size: 18 residues. Trimming took off 3 bases at V and 5 bases at J, with 22 bases between the two ends. In germline, CDR1 is SEHNR, CDR2 FQNEAQ (reference sequence). The whole variable domain, remainder taken from reference TRBV7-9 and TRBJ1-4, is DTGVSQNPRHKITKRGQNVTFRCDPISEHNRLYWYRQTLGQGPEFLTYFQNEAQLEKSRLLSDRFSAERPKGSFSTLEIQRTEQGDSAMYLCASSFERLLEGRNEKLFFGSGTQLSVL.

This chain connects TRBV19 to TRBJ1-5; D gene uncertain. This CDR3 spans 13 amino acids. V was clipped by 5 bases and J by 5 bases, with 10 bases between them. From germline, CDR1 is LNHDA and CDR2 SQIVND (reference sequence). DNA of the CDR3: TGTGCCAGTAGTCCCACGGGGTATCAGCCCCAGCATTTT. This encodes CASSPTGYQPQHF.

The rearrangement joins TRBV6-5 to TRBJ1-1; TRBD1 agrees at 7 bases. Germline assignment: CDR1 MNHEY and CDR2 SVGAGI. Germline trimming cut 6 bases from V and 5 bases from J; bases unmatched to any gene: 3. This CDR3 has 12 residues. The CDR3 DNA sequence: TGTGCCAGCAGCCCAGGGGGGACTGAAGCTTTCTTT. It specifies CASSPGGTEAFF.

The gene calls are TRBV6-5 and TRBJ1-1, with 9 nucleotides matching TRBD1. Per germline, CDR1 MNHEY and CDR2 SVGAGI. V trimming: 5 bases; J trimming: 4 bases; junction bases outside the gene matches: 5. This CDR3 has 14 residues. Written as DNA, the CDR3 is TGTGCCAGCAGTCCAAGACAGGGGGGCACTGAAGCTTTCTTT. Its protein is CASSPRQGGTEAFF.

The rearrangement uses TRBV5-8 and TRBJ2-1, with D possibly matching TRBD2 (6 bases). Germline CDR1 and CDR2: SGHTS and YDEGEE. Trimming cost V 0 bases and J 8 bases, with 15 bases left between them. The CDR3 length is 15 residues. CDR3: CASSLGQAEGHEQFF. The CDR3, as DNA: TGTGCCAGCAGCTTGGGTCAGGCGGAGGGGCATGAGCAGTTCTTC.

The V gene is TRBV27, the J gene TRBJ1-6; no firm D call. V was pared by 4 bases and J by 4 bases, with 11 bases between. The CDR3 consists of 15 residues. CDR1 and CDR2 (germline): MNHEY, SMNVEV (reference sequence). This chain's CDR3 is CASSSGQAYNSPLHF. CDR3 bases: TGTGCCAGCAGTTCTGGCCAGGCATATAATTCACCCCTCCACTTT.

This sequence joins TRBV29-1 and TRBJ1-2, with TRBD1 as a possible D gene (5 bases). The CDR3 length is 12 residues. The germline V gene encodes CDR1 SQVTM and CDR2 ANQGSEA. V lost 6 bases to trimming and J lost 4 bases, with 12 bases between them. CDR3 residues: CSVDKGSYGYTF. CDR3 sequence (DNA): TGCAGCGTCGACAAGGGGTCCTATGGCTACACCTTC.

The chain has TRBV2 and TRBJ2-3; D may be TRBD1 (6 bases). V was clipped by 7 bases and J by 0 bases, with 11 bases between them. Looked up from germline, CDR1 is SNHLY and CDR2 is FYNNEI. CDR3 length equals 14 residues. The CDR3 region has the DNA TGTGCCAGCACCGGGACAAAAAGCACAGATACGCAGTATTTT. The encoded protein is CASTGTKSTDTQYF.

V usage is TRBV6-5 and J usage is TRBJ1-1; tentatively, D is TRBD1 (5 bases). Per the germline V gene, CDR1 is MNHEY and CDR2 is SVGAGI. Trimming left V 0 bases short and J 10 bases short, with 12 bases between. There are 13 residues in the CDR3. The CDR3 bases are TGTGCCAGCAGTTACTCTCCAGGGTGGCGAGCTTTCTTT. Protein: CASSYSPGWRAFF.

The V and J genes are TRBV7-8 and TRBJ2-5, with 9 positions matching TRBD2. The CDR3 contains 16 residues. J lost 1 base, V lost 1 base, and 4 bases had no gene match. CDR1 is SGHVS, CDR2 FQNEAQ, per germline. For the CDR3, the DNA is TGTGCCAGCAGCTTAGGACTAGCGGTGACCCAAGAGACCCAGTACTTC. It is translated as CASSLGLAVTQETQYF.

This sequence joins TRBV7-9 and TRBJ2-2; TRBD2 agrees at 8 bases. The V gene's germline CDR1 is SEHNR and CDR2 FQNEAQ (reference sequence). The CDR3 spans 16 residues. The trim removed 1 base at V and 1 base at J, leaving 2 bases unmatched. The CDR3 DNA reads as TGTGCCAGCAGCTTAGTCGGGAGGGGGAACACCGGGGAGCTGTTTTTT. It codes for CASSLVGRGNTGELFF.

CDR3 sequence: CASSLRVYNEQFF. The CDR3 nucleotides read TGTGCCAGCAGCTTGAGAGTCTACAATGAGCAGTTCTTC. The V call is TRBV5-6, the J call TRBJ2-1; D uncertain. Per the germline V gene, CDR1 is SGHDT and CDR2 is YYEEEE. The CDR3 runs 13 residues. The V and J ends lost 1 base and 3 bases respectively, with 5 bases between them. The complete variable domain, with remaining parts taken from reference TRBV5-6 and TRBJ2-1, reads DAGVTQSPTHLIKTRGQQVTLRCSPKSGHDTVSWYQQALGQGPQFIFQYYEEEERQRGNFPDRFSGHQFPNYSSELNVNALLLGDSALYLCASSLRVYNEQFFGPGTRLTVL.

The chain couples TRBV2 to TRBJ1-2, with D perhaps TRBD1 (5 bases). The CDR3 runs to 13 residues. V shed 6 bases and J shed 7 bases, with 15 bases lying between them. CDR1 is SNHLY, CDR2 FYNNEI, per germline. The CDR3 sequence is CASRAPGLTGYTF. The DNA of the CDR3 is TGTGCCAGCAGGGCACCGGGACTTACTGGCTACACCTTC.

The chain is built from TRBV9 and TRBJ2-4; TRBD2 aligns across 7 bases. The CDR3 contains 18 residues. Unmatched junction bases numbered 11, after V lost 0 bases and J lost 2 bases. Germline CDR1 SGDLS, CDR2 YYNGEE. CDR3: CASSVEGRGGVSKNIQYF. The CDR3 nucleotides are TGTGCCAGCAGCGTAGAAGGTCGGGGAGGGGTATCCAAAAACATTCAGTACTTC.

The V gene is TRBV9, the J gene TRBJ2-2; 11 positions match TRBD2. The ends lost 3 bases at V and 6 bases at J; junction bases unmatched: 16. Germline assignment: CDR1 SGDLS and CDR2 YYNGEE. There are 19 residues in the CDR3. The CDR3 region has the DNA TGTGCCAGCAGCGGTAGAGAACTAGCGGGAGCTCAGTGGGCCGGGGAGCTGTTTTTT. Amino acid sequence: CASSGRELAGAQWAGELFF.

The CDR3 protein is CASRQQGNVYEKLFF. The CDR3 nucleotides are TGTGCCAGCAGACAACAGGGTAATGTTTATGAAAAACTGTTTTTT. The gene calls are TRBV27 and TRBJ1-4; D might be TRBD1 (6 bases). The V gene lost 6 bases and the J gene lost 6 bases, with 17 bases spanning the gap. This CDR3 has 15 amino acids. CDR1 is MNHEY and CDR2 is SMNVEV in the germline V gene (reference sequence).

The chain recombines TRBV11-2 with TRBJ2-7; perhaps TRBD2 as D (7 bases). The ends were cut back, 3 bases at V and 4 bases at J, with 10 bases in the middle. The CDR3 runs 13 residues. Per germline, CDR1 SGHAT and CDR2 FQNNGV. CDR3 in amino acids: CASSLGGGYEQYF. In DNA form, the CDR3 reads TGTGCCAGCAGCTTGGGAGGGGGTTACGAGCAGTACTTC.

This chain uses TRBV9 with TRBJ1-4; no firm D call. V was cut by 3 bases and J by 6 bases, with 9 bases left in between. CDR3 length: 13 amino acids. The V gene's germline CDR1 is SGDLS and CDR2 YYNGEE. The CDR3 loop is CASSGTVHEKLFF. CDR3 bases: TGTGCCAGCAGCGGAACAGTCCATGAAAAACTGTTTTTT.